This TCR beta chain was identified in a study of cytomegalovirus exposure and HLA in healthy donors. Whole-study findings and limits: The authors confirmed in vitro that a few CMV-associated chains were specific for CMV antigens. TCR beta chains numbering some 160 were designated cytomegalovirus-associated.

This clone has just one count. Its antigen remains unidentified. The CDR3 covers 13 residues. CDR1 is SGHRS, CDR2 YFSETQ, per germline. With 1 base removed from V and 6 bases from J, the gap between germline ends came to 8 bases. 60 Vbeta and 13 Jbeta primers were used in PCR. This table comes from immunoSEQ multiplex PCR, and its TCRdb copy is limited to in-frame clones, with some not included. Counted here are fewer than 150,000 clones, 80% occurring once; the ten biggest clones make up 6.5% to 7%. The sequencing input was PBMCs. The chain carries TRBV5-1 and TRBJ2-1; D perhaps matches TRBD1 (5 bases). The receptor was isolated from a middle-aged man in good health and CMV-seropositive. CDR3 amino acids: CASSLSGINEQFF. The CDR3 bases are TGCGCCAGCAGCTTGTCAGGGATCAATGAGCAGTTCTTC.